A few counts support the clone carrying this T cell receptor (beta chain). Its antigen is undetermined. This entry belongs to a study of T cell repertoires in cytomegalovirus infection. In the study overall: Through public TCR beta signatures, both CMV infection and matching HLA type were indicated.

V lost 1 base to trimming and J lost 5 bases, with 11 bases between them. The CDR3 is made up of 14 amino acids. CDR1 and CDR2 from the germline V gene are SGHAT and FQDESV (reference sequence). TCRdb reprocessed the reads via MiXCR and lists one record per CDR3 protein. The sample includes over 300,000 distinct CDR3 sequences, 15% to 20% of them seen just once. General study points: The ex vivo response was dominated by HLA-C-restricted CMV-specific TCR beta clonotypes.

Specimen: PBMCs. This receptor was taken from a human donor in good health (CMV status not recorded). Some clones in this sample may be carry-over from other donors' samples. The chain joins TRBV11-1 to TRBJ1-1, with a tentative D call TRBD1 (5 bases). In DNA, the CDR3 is TGTGCCAGCAGCTTAGAAGTTGGGGGGACTGAAGCTTTCTTT. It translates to CASSLEVGGTEAFF.